This entry lists 3 T cell receptor beta chains sequenced from one sample in a study of cytomegalovirus exposure and HLA in healthy donors. The primer mix had 60 Vbeta and 13 Jbeta primers. This table comes from immunoSEQ multiplex PCR, and its TCRdb copy is limited to in-frame clones, with some not included. In the table there are approximately 260,000 clones, 80% to 95% of which are singletons. The sequenced sample consisted of PBMCs. The receptors here all came from a girl under 10 years old in good health and CMV-seronegative.

The chain employs TRBV19 and TRBJ1-1; 7 bases align to TRBD1. With V trimmed by 10 bases and J by 1 base, 9 bases remained unmatched. CDR1 is LNHDA and CDR2 is SQIVND in the germline V gene (reference sequence). The CDR3 runs to 14 residues. The CDR3 here is CATASTGSNTEAFF. DNA for the CDR3: TGTGCCACCGCCTCGACAGGGTCGAACACTGAAGCTTTCTTT.

The J gene is TRBJ1-6, the V gene TRBV2; 9 nucleotides match TRBD1. Germline CDR1 SNHLY, CDR2 FYNNEI. The CDR3 is 14 residues long. With 6 bases clipped from V and 9 bases from J, the junction kept 6 bases outside the gene matches. The CDR3 sequence: CASRGGTGSSPLHF. The CDR3 DNA reads TGTGCCAGCAGGGGCGGGACAGGGAGTTCACCCCTCCACTTT.

The chain has TRBV25-1 and TRBJ1-1; 8 nucleotides line up with TRBD1. The CDR3 consists of 16 residues. Trimming at V came to 0 bases and at J to 1 base, leaving 4 bases not matched to a gene. Per germline, CDR1 MGHDK and CDR2 SYGVNS. The chain's CDR3 is CASSEYQGAGNTEAFF. Here the CDR3 DNA reads TGTGCCAGCAGTGAATACCAGGGGGCAGGGAACACTGAAGCTTTCTTT.